Each of the 9 T cell receptor beta chains below was sequenced from the same sample in a study of blood T cell repertoires in COVID-19. Assay used: immunoSEQ multiplex PCR; TCRdb lists only in-frame clones, some missing. The table shows approximately 350,000 clones, with under 85% occurring only once. Sequencing was done on a sample of PBMCs or T cells enriched from blood (not recorded which). The receptor source for this set is a woman between 45 and 60 years old who had recovered from COVID-19.

Points on this clone: The sample has other DNA sequences that encode this CDR3 too. The rearrangement uses TRBV7-2 and TRBJ1-2; no clear D gene. Trimming took off 1 base at V and 2 bases at J, with 8 bases between the two ends. The CDR3 covers 14 residues. CDR1 SGHTA and CDR2 FQGNSA come from the germline V gene. The chain's CDR3 is CASSLEAGNYGYTF. CDR3 nucleotide sequence: TGTGCCAGCAGCTTAGAAGCGGGGAACTATGGCTACACCTTC.

This clone was recorded only once. The rearrangement links TRBV19 to TRBJ2-1; possible D gene TRBD1, 6 bases. Germline CDR1 is LNHDA and CDR2 is SQIVND (reference sequence). This CDR3 region has 14 residues. Trimming cost V 0 bases and J 7 bases, with 10 bases left between them. The CDR3 loop reads CASSIEGAPNEQFF. For the CDR3, the DNA is TGTGCCAGTAGTATAGAGGGGGCCCCTAATGAGCAGTTCTTC. The variable domain in full, completed from reference TRBV19 and TRBJ2-1, reads DGGITQSPKYLFRKEGQNVTLSCEQNLNHDAMYWYRQDPGQGLRLIYYSQIVNDFQKGDIAEGYSVSREKKESFPLTVTSAQKNPTAFYLCASSIEGAPNEQFFGPGTRLTVL.

The V call is TRBV6-2 or TRBV6-3, the J call TRBJ1-1, with D perhaps matching TRBD1 (5 bases). CDR3 length equals 14 residues. The ends were cut back, 5 bases at V and 8 bases at J, with 18 bases in the middle. Germline V gives CDR1 MNHEY, CDR2 SVGEGT. The CDR3 coding sequence is TGTGCCAGCAGTGCCCACACGGGGGAGCGGGAAGCTTTCTTT. Protein product: CASSAHTGEREAFF.

This clone was counted a single time. This chain joins TRBV3-1 (or the pseudogene TRBV3-2) and TRBJ1-2, with D tentatively TRBD1 (5 bases). The CDR3 runs to 18 residues. Germline CDR1 is LGHDT and CDR2 is YNNKEL (reference sequence). Trimming shortened V by 0 bases and J by 5 bases, and 22 bases separated the two germline ends. The CDR3 nucleotides read TGTGCCAGCAGCCAAGATCGCCCCCCGGGAGGGGTTGGTTATGGCTACACCTTC. The encoded protein is CASSQDRPPGGVGYGYTF.

The gene calls are TRBV5-6 and TRBJ1-4; 8 bases map to TRBD1. Per the germline V gene, CDR1 is SGHDT and CDR2 is YYEEEE. This CDR3 has 13 amino acids. V lost 7 bases to trimming and J lost 7 bases; unmatched junction nucleotides: 6. The CDR3 bases are TGTGCCAGCGCGACAGGGGTAGGTGAAAAACTGTTTTTT. Translating gives CASATGVGEKLFF.

V gene TRBV14 combines with J gene TRBJ2-5; tentative D call: TRBD2 (5 bases). The V end lost 2 bases, the J end lost 1 base, and 11 bases lay between the germline ends. From germline, CDR1 is SGHDN and CDR2 FVKESK. The CDR3 is made up of 15 amino acids. CDR3 amino acids: CASSQNHGLQETQYF. The DNA of the CDR3 is TGTGCCAGCAGCCAAAACCATGGACTCCAAGAGACCCAGTACTTC.

V gene TRBV19 combines with J gene TRBJ2-7, with TRBD1 matching over 7 bases. The CDR3 sequence is 14 residues long. Germline assignment: CDR1 LNHDA and CDR2 SQIVND (reference sequence). V lost 3 bases and J lost 4; bases outside the gene matches: 6. The CDR3 here is CASSMGDSLYEQYF. In DNA, the CDR3 is TGTGCCAGTAGTATGGGGGACAGTTTATACGAGCAGTACTTC. The variable domain in full, completed from reference TRBV19 and TRBJ2-7, reads DGGITQSPKYLFRKEGQNVTLSCEQNLNHDAMYWYRQDPGQGLRLIYYSQIVNDFQKGDIAEGYSVSREKKESFPLTVTSAQKNPTAFYLCASSMGDSLYEQYFGPGTRLTVT.

V is TRBV9 and J is TRBJ1-1; 7 nucleotides match TRBD1. V lost 4 bases, J lost 4 bases, and 10 bases stayed unmatched. The germline V gene encodes CDR1 SGDLS and CDR2 YYNGEE. The CDR3 loop spans 15 amino acids. The CDR3 nucleotides are TGTGCCAGCAGCAAACAGGGGCAATGGGGCACTGAAGCTTTCTTT. It encodes CASSKQGQWGTEAFF.

The chain links TRBV4-3 to TRBJ1-2, with a possible D match to TRBD1 (6 bases). This CDR3 spans 19 amino acids. Trimming left V 0 bases short and J 5 bases short, with 25 bases between. The germline gives CDR1 LGHNA, CDR2 YSLEER. CDR3: CASSQDRGSTQGRGYGYTF. For the CDR3, the DNA is TGCGCCAGCAGCCAAGATAGGGGGTCGACGCAGGGGCGTGGGTATGGCTACACCTTC.